Described below is a single T cell receptor beta chain sequence and its context. What it binds is not known. Time point indicated: patch test 1, 2 weeks after DPC sensitization. Treatment given: therapeutic diphenylcyclopropenone sensitization with weekly scalp DPC. This entry comes from a study of human T cells and chemical hapten exposure. At the level of the study: TCR yields differed between samples (mainly from small differences in pooled library volume). Study-level results: Expanded TCRs made up significantly more big CDR3 similarity clusters than controls did.

Individual cDNA molecules (in the library) carried attached unique molecular identifiers. TCRdb fed the RACE reads into MiXCR, producing one record per CDR3 protein. There are around 110,000 distinct CDR3 sequences in the sample; 9.5% to 13% occur only once, and roughly 1.3% lies in the top ten. The CDR3 is 15 amino acids. Germline values: CDR1 WSHSY, CDR2 SAAADI. V was shortened by 10 bases and J by 3 bases, with 21 bases between the two germline ends. This TCR was sampled from a woman between 45 and 65 years old with alopecia areata. Some clones in this sample may be carry-over from other donors' samples. The source was whole blood, collected in connection with sensitization to the hapten diphenylcyclopropenone (DPC). V usage is TRBV10-2 and J usage is TRBJ1-2, with a tentative D call TRBD1 (5 bases). CDR3 nucleotides: TGCGCCATCCACCGGGGGACGGGATTCGACTATGGCTACACCTTC. As protein: CAIHRGTGFDYGYTF.